Listed below are T cell receptor beta chains from one sample, sequenced in a study of blood T cell repertoires in COVID-19. Measured with immunoSEQ multiplex PCR; TCRdb has only the in-frame clones, and not every one. Of fewer than 250,000 clones listed, 80% are singletons. Sequenced input: PBMCs or T cells enriched from blood (not recorded which). The receptors come from a woman between 40 and 55 years old with acute COVID-19. The CDR3 runs from the conserved cysteine through the conserved F or W. Each record gives: J gene, V gene, D gene, clone size, CDR3 DNA, CDR3 protein. A D gene is named only where the DNA matches it firmly. For some rows the clone size is stated as once, few or many, or as a class when expanded; others skip it.

j_gene: TRBJ1-1
v_gene: TRBV5-1
d_gene: -
abundance: -
CDR3nt: TGCGCCAGCAGCTTGGAGGCAGGGAACACTGAAGCTTTCTTT
CDR3aa: CASSLEAGNTEAFF

j_gene: TRBJ1-6
v_gene: TRBV6-6
d_gene: -
abundance: -
CDR3nt: TGTGCCAGCCGCAGGGCAAATTCACCCCTCCACTTT
CDR3aa: CASRRANSPLHF

j_gene: TRBJ1-3
v_gene: TRBV27
d_gene: -
abundance: -
CDR3nt: TGTGCCAGCAGTTTAAAGCCCTACGCTTACTCTGGAAACACCATATATTTT
CDR3aa: CASSLKPYAYSGNTIYF

j_gene: TRBJ1-4
v_gene: TRBV5-6
d_gene: -
abundance: -
CDR3nt: TGTGCCAGCAGCATGGGACTGACTAATGAAAAACTGTTTTTT
CDR3aa: CASSMGLTNEKLFF

j_gene: TRBJ1-6
v_gene: TRBV18
d_gene: TRBD1
abundance: -
CDR3nt: TGTGCCAGCTCACCGAACCGGGACAGGGGTTATAATTCACCCCTCCACTTT
CDR3aa: CASSPNRDRGYNSPLHF

j_gene: TRBJ2-7
v_gene: TRBV24-1
d_gene: TRBD1
abundance: once
CDR3nt: TGTGCCACCAGTGATTCGACAGGGCTAGGACACGAGCAGTACTTC
CDR3aa: CATSDSTGLGHEQYF

j_gene: TRBJ2-7
v_gene: TRBV19
d_gene: TRBD1
abundance: -
CDR3nt: TGTGCCTCCGGGACAGGCTCCTACGAGCAGTACTTC
CDR3aa: CASGTGSYEQYF

j_gene: TRBJ2-7
v_gene: TRBV5-6
d_gene: TRBD1
abundance: -
CDR3nt: TGTGCCAGCACCGAAGGGTACAGGGGGAACTTTCGCTCCTACGAGCAGTACTTC
CDR3aa: CASTEGYRGNFRSYEQYF

j_gene: TRBJ1-5
v_gene: TRBV7-2
d_gene: TRBD1
abundance: -
CDR3nt: TGTGCCAGCAGCTCAGACGACAGGGTGCGGCAGCCCCAGCATTTT
CDR3aa: CASSSDDRVRQPQHF

j_gene: TRBJ1-6
v_gene: TRBV4-3
d_gene: -
abundance: -
CDR3nt: TGCGCCAGCAGCCAAGTACTACCTTCACCCCTCCACTTT
CDR3aa: CASSQVLPSPLHF

j_gene: TRBJ2-7
v_gene: TRBV3-1/TRBV3-2
d_gene: -
abundance: -
CDR3nt: TGTGCCAGCAGCCAAGTAGAGGACACCTCCTACGAGCAGTACTTC
CDR3aa: CASSQVEDTSYEQYF

j_gene: TRBJ1-4
v_gene: TRBV3-1/TRBV3-2
d_gene: -
abundance: -
CDR3nt: TGTGCCAGCAGCCAAGAATGGGGGGATCTGGTCAAACTGTTTTTT
CDR3aa: CASSQEWGDLVKLFF

j_gene: TRBJ2-2
v_gene: TRBV11-2
d_gene: TRBD1
abundance: many
CDR3nt: TGTGCCAGCAGCGCCACAGGGGATGTAAGAACCGGGGAGCTGTTTTTT
CDR3aa: CASSATGDVRTGELFF

j_gene: TRBJ2-1
v_gene: TRBV19
d_gene: -
abundance: -
CDR3nt: TGTGCCAGTAGTATCTTCCAGGGCAATGAGCAGTTCTTC
CDR3aa: CASSIFQGNEQFF

j_gene: TRBJ2-6
v_gene: TRBV6-4
d_gene: -
abundance: -
CDR3nt: TGTGCCAGCAGTCCGGACACCGGCTCTGGGGCCAACGTCCTGACTTTC
CDR3aa: CASSPDTGSGANVLTF

j_gene: TRBJ2-1
v_gene: TRBV6-5
d_gene: TRBD1
abundance: -
CDR3nt: TGTGCCAGCAATACAGGGGGAGAGCAGTTCTTC
CDR3aa: CASNTGGEQFF

j_gene: TRBJ2-1
v_gene: TRBV10-2
d_gene: -
abundance: few
CDR3nt: TGCGCCAGCAGTGAGTCCGGACTTGAGCAGTTCTTC
CDR3aa: CASSESGLEQFF

j_gene: TRBJ2-7
v_gene: TRBV5-1
d_gene: TRBD1
abundance: -
CDR3nt: TGCGCCAGCAGCTTGACCGGGACAGGGAATTTAAACGAGCAGTACTTC
CDR3aa: CASSLTGTGNLNEQYF

j_gene: TRBJ2-5
v_gene: TRBV30
d_gene: -
abundance: -
CDR3nt: TGTGCCTGGAGTCCCTTGGGAGGTGAGACCCAGTACTTC
CDR3aa: CAWSPLGGETQYF

j_gene: TRBJ2-7
v_gene: TRBV18
d_gene: TRBD2
abundance: few
CDR3nt: TGTGCCAGCTCACTCCGGGGGGGTGACGAGCAGTACTTC
CDR3aa: CASSLRGGDEQYF

j_gene: TRBJ1-1
v_gene: TRBV29-1
d_gene: -
abundance: -
CDR3nt: TGCAGCGTTTGGCCGGAAGCTTTCTTT
CDR3aa: CSVWPEAFF

j_gene: TRBJ1-2
v_gene: TRBV6-5
d_gene: TRBD1
abundance: -
CDR3nt: TGTGCCAGCAAACCGGACAGGGGAGGATATGGCTACACCTTC
CDR3aa: CASKPDRGGYGYTF

j_gene: TRBJ2-3
v_gene: TRBV7-3
d_gene: -
abundance: once
CDR3nt: TGTGCCAGCAGCTTAAGTCCGGGAATGGCAGATACGCAGTATTTT
CDR3aa: CASSLSPGMADTQYF

j_gene: TRBJ2-7
v_gene: TRBV19
d_gene: TRBD2
abundance: -
CDR3nt: TGTGCCAGTAGTACGACCGGGACTATCGGTGAGCAGTACTTC
CDR3aa: CASSTTGTIGEQYF

j_gene: TRBJ1-6
v_gene: TRBV15
d_gene: TRBD1
abundance: -
CDR3nt: TGTGCCACCGAGAAGGACAGGGCTAATTCACCCCTCCACTTT
CDR3aa: CATEKDRANSPLHF

j_gene: TRBJ2-2
v_gene: TRBV5-4
d_gene: TRBD2
abundance: -
CDR3nt: TGTGCCAGCAGCTTACCCCTAGCGGGAGGTACCGGGGAGCTGTTTTTT
CDR3aa: CASSLPLAGGTGELFF

j_gene: TRBJ2-2
v_gene: TRBV3-1/TRBV3-2
d_gene: TRBD1
abundance: -
CDR3nt: TGTGCCAGCAGCCTGACAGGGGGTTCGAACACCGGGGAGCTGTTTTTT
CDR3aa: CASSLTGGSNTGELFF

j_gene: TRBJ2-1
v_gene: TRBV4-2
d_gene: TRBD1
abundance: -
CDR3nt: TGTGCCAGCAGCCAACCGGGACAGGGAAGGAGCAATGAGCAGTTCTTC
CDR3aa: CASSQPGQGRSNEQFF

j_gene: TRBJ2-7
v_gene: TRBV29-1
d_gene: TRBD1
abundance: -
CDR3nt: TGCAGCGTTGTTTTCGGGACAGGGAGCTTCTACGAGCAGTACTTC
CDR3aa: CSVVFGTGSFYEQYF

j_gene: TRBJ1-2
v_gene: TRBV11-2
d_gene: -
abundance: -
CDR3nt: TGTGCCAGCAGCTTAGGGACAGCAGCTCTCTATGGCTACACCTTC
CDR3aa: CASSLGTAALYGYTF

j_gene: TRBJ1-3
v_gene: TRBV5-1
d_gene: TRBD1
abundance: medium-sized
CDR3nt: TGCGCCAGCAGCTCGAGTCACGGGACAGGGGCCTCTGGAAACACCATATATTTT
CDR3aa: CASSSSHGTGASGNTIYF

j_gene: TRBJ1-5
v_gene: TRBV6-2/TRBV6-3
d_gene: TRBD1
abundance: -
CDR3nt: TGTGCCAGCAGACCTTTTGACAGGGGCCCATCCGGTGGCAATCAGCCCCAGCATTTT
CDR3aa: CASRPFDRGPSGGNQPQHF

j_gene: TRBJ1-1
v_gene: TRBV28
d_gene: -
abundance: -
CDR3nt: TGTGCCAGCAGGTCACAGGGTTGGACTGAAGCTTTCTTT
CDR3aa: CASRSQGWTEAFF

j_gene: TRBJ2-1
v_gene: TRBV7-3
d_gene: TRBD2
abundance: -
CDR3nt: TGTGCCAGCAGCCCCGGTGTCGATACTAGCGGGAGCCTATACAATGAGCAGTTCTTC
CDR3aa: CASSPGVDTSGSLYNEQFF

j_gene: TRBJ2-6
v_gene: TRBV5-1
d_gene: -
abundance: -
CDR3nt: TGCGCCAGCAGCTTGGATCTCTCTGGGGCCAACGTCCTGACTTTC
CDR3aa: CASSLDLSGANVLTF

j_gene: TRBJ1-1
v_gene: TRBV10-3
d_gene: TRBD1
abundance: few
CDR3nt: TGTGCCATCAGTGAGTCTACAGGGGGCATGAACACTGAAGCTTTCTTT
CDR3aa: CAISESTGGMNTEAFF

j_gene: TRBJ2-7
v_gene: TRBV28
d_gene: TRBD1
abundance: -
CDR3nt: TGTGCCAGCAGTCCTGGGGGACAGGGGTACCACGAGCAGTACTTC
CDR3aa: CASSPGGQGYHEQYF

j_gene: TRBJ1-6
v_gene: TRBV9
d_gene: TRBD1
abundance: -
CDR3nt: TGTGCCAGCAGCCCGACAGGGGATAGGGCACCCCTCCACTTT
CDR3aa: CASSPTGDRAPLHF

j_gene: TRBJ2-4
v_gene: TRBV2
d_gene: TRBD2
abundance: -
CDR3nt: TGTGCCAGCAGGGAGCTAGCGGGGGGACCTCTAGCCAAAAACATTCAGTACTTC
CDR3aa: CASRELAGGPLAKNIQYF

j_gene: TRBJ2-3
v_gene: TRBV20-1
d_gene: -
abundance: -
CDR3nt: TGCAGTGCTAGTTACTACGGTAGCACAGATACGCAGTATTTT
CDR3aa: CSASYYGSTDTQYF

j_gene: TRBJ2-7
v_gene: TRBV7-3
d_gene: TRBD2
abundance: few
CDR3nt: TGTGCCAGCAGCATAGGACTAGCGGGCCCTTACGAGCAGTACTTC
CDR3aa: CASSIGLAGPYEQYF

j_gene: TRBJ2-2
v_gene: TRBV19
d_gene: -
abundance: -
CDR3nt: TGTGCCAGTAGTATAATCACAGCCGGGGAGCTGTTTTTT
CDR3aa: CASSIITAGELFF

j_gene: TRBJ1-5
v_gene: TRBV3-1/TRBV3-2
d_gene: -
abundance: few
CDR3nt: TGTGCCAGCAGCCCAACAGGGATCCTCAATCAGCCCCAGCATTTT
CDR3aa: CASSPTGILNQPQHF

j_gene: TRBJ1-4
v_gene: TRBV5-1
d_gene: TRBD1
abundance: -
CDR3nt: TGCGCCAGCAGCTTGGCCCTGACAGGGGAGCAGGAAAAACTGTTTTTT
CDR3aa: CASSLALTGEQEKLFF

j_gene: TRBJ2-2
v_gene: TRBV9
d_gene: -
abundance: -
CDR3nt: TGTGCCAGCAGTCTGCAGGGGTCGGGCGGGGAGCTGTTTTTT
CDR3aa: CASSLQGSGGELFF

j_gene: TRBJ1-5
v_gene: TRBV6-5
d_gene: -
abundance: -
CDR3nt: TGTGCCAGCAGTCCTACCGGGGAAGGCAATCAGCCCCAGCATTTT
CDR3aa: CASSPTGEGNQPQHF

j_gene: TRBJ2-3
v_gene: TRBV5-1
d_gene: TRBD2
abundance: -
CDR3nt: TGCGCCAGCAGCTTGGACGGGGGGTTGGTCGCAGATACGCAGTATTTT
CDR3aa: CASSLDGGLVADTQYF

j_gene: TRBJ2-5
v_gene: TRBV27
d_gene: -
abundance: -
CDR3nt: TGTGCCAGCAGGATCCTGGGGGGGGCTGGAGAGACCCAGTACTTC
CDR3aa: CASRILGGAGETQYF

j_gene: TRBJ2-3
v_gene: TRBV5-4
d_gene: TRBD2
abundance: many
CDR3nt: TGTGCCAGCAGCTTGCGGGGGACTAGCGGGAGAGATACGCAGTATTTT
CDR3aa: CASSLRGTSGRDTQYF

j_gene: TRBJ2-1
v_gene: TRBV6-5
d_gene: -
abundance: -
CDR3nt: TGTGCCAGCAGTCCAACCCTACAGGGCCGGGAGTTCTTC
CDR3aa: CASSPTLQGREFF

j_gene: TRBJ2-3
v_gene: TRBV7-6
d_gene: TRBD2
abundance: few
CDR3nt: TGTGCCAGCAGCGCCAGCTCTAGCGGGAGAATCACAGATACGCAGTATTTT
CDR3aa: CASSASSSGRITDTQYF